The present entry profiles one T cell receptor beta chain with its context. This clone's antigen is unknown. There are no base qualities to consult, and no much larger clone falls within one base. Trimming takes 3 bases from V and 5 bases from J, and the germline ends sit 14 bases apart. The CDR3 measures 14 amino acids from cysteine to phenylalanine. Just CDR3 DNA is preserved here, 42 bases in frame from base 1. CDR1 and CDR2, looked up from the germline V gene, are SGHRS and YFSETQ. These data belong to a study of Ad26.COV2.S vaccination and SARS-CoV-2 variants (dated by TCRdb to the early 2020s). Background for the entire study: Vaccine-arm donors were drawn from COV1001, a multicentre, randomized, double-blind, placebo-controlled phase I-IIa trial of Ad26.COV2.S in healthy adults. Ad26.COV2.S was administered intramuscularly at 5 x 10^10 or 1 x 10^11 viral particles, either as a single shot or as two shots given 56 days apart. Sequencing of the TCRbeta repertoire served to evaluate the specificity and breadth of SARS-CoV-2-reactive T cell receptors following Ad26.COV2.S vaccination. The TCR-sequenced set comprised approximately 32 samples: roughly 19 Ad26.COV2.S vaccine recipients, 5 placebo recipients and 8 SARS-CoV-2 convalescent individuals. Trial participants were randomized into five groups of five: low-dose or high-dose Ad26.COV2.S given once or twice, or placebo on both occasions. Blinding of investigators to trial group allocation was maintained during experiments and outcome assessment. General findings and caveats noted by the study authors: Non-spike TCR breadth was comparable between vaccine and placebo recipients, consistent with the vaccine containing only spike. The study was not powered for comparison of responses between vaccine doses or regimens. According to the authors, total T cell responses may have been underestimated by the TCR breadth and depth analyses. Spike-specific TCR breadth was higher in Ad26.COV2.S recipients than in placebo recipients (P = 0.0014). Substantial breadth of spike-specific CD8+ and CD4+ T cell responses was reported after vaccination.

The immunoSEQ Assay was the method used to sequence TCRbeta CDR3 regions. After extraction, genomic DNA underwent amplification by bias-controlled multiplex PCR, followed by high-throughput sequencing. On the study's bioinformatics: To quantify the absolute abundance of every unique TCRbeta CDR3 region, sequences were collapsed and filtered. T cell fraction was estimated by normalizing TCRbeta template counts to usable DNA, with usable DNA measured through amplification of reference genes found in all nucleated cells. Repertoire TCRs were annotated as SARS-CoV-2-specific when V gene, CDR3 amino acid sequence and J gene were exactly matched to a known reactive TCR set. MIRA supplied the reference SARS-CoV-2 TCR set, which was filtered for enrichment in COVID-19-positive ImmuneCODE repertoires so that public or cross-reactive TCRs were removed. Using the MIRA antigens, annotated TCRs were further analysed by specific ORF or by position within an ORF. Breadth was defined as the number of annotated unique rearrangements divided by the total number of unique productive rearrangements, and depth was defined as the summed frequency of the annotated unique rearrangements. Two-sided Wilcoxon rank-sum tests were used to compare TCR breadth between groups. TCRdb carries this immuneACCESS record with in-frame sequences only. Its versions omit some clonotypes, under half of them owing to an unresolved V gene in the studies checked, with the rest unexplained. V and J calls and clone size are those listed in that table; D and trimming were worked out from the DNA. This sample has around 250,000 clones in its table, and around nine tenths of those were observed once. The ten largest clones capture about 2.7% of the sample.

The meaning of the sample's treatment or condition label: roughly 18 received Ad26.COV2.S at low or high dose, single or two shots; about five received placebo; per-sample allocation not given. For vaccine and placebo recipients, the sequenced repertoires came from samples collected on day 63 after the first injection. In Cohort 1b, 25 or so adults aged 18-55 years were enrolled at a single site in Boston, USA, between 29 July and 7 August 2020. Ad26.COV2.S was a replication-incompetent adenovirus type 26 vector that expressed a prefusion-stabilized SARS-CoV-2 spike protein derived from the original Wuhan strain.

The TCR comes from a person aged 18-60 years who received the Ad26.COV2.S COVID-19 vaccine or a placebo. Sequencing was performed on peripheral blood, taken in a trial of Ad26.COV2.S vaccine versus placebo. This receptor chain uses TRBV5-1 and TRBJ2-5; the D gene cannot be resolved beyond TRBD1 or TRBD2, each matching 5 bases. The DNA is TGCGCCAGCAGCTATGGTGGGGGAAGTGAGACCCAGTACTTC. The encoded protein is CASSYGGGSETQYF.